Each of the 21 T cell receptor beta chains below was sequenced from the same sample in a study of shared clonotypes between healthy human individuals (dated by TCRdb to between 2020 and 2021). CD8 naive samples consisted of CD45RO-negative cells that were positively selected for CCR7, yielding a CD45RA+CCR7+ population without TemRA cells. Library preparation used the immunoSEQ multiplex PCR assay. Here the immuneACCESS table is served through TCRdb, limited to in-frame sequences with V and J called. Missing clones are a known gap in these copies; in checked studies unresolved V genes cover under half, and the rest lacks a known reason. The sample table contains about 700,000 clones; only one count was recorded for roughly nine tenths of them. Clones ranked in the top ten supply 24% of the sample. Source material: naive CD8+ T cells sorted from blood. The cell subset or site label on this specimen signifies: CD45RA+CCR7+. The receptor source for this set is a man aged 25-45 years in good health.

This chain joins TRBV1 and TRBJ2-2; the table's D gene call, TRBD2, was not cross checked with the DNA. TRBV1 is marked as a pseudogene. The CDR3 runs 19 residues. The CDR3 DNA follows: TGCACCAGCAGCCAAGGACTCCCGGCGGGTGCTGCCAACACCGGGGAGCTGTTTTTT. Translated, it gives CTSSQGLPAGAANTGELFF.

The genes are TRBV6-1 and TRBJ2-1, with TRBD1 matching over 7 bases. Trimming removed 7 bases from V and 7 bases from J; junction bases left unmatched: 10. CDR1 and CDR2 (germline): MNHNS, SASEGT. The CDR3 is 14 residues long. The CDR3 nucleotides are TGTGCCAGCATGTACAGGGGTAGTACTAATGAGCAGTTCTTC. Its protein is CASMYRGSTNEQFF.

This chain uses TRBV5-4 with TRBJ2-7; the D gene is possibly TRBD2 (6 bases). Trimming took 4 bases from V and 3 from J, leaving 23 bases between them. Looked up from germline, CDR1 is SGHNT and CDR2 is YYREEE (reference sequence). CDR3 size: 17 residues. CDR3 loop: CASSLGPVLMGGYEQYF. In DNA form, the CDR3 reads TGTGCCAGCAGCCTGGGCCCCGTACTGATGGGGGGCTACGAGCAGTACTTC.

The chain couples TRBV19 to TRBJ2-7; D is unresolved. CDR3 length: 13 amino acids. Germline CDR1 reads LNHDA; CDR2 reads SQIVND (reference sequence). The V end was cut by 5 bases, the J end by 3 bases, with 11 bases between. CDR3 residues: CASSVRQNYEQYF. The CDR3 DNA follows: TGTGCCAGTAGTGTCCGACAAAACTACGAGCAGTACTTC.

The genes are TRBV7-2 and TRBJ2-7, with D possibly matching TRBD2 (5 bases). This CDR3 has 14 residues. The V and J ends lost 3 bases and 2 bases respectively, with 11 bases between them. Germline CDR1 reads SGHTA; CDR2 reads FQGNSA. The CDR3 sequence: CASSFTTGTYEQYF. The CDR3 DNA is TGTGCCAGCAGCTTTACGACCGGGACCTACGAGCAGTACTTC.

This clone was seen only once. The gene calls are TRBV10-2 and TRBJ2-7, with TRBD1 matching over 8 bases. This CDR3 contains 14 residues. CDR1 and CDR2 from the germline V gene are WSHSY and SAAADI. Unmatched junction bases numbered 10, after V lost 8 bases and J lost 4 bases. DNA for the CDR3: TGCGCCAGCGAATCGACAGGGGAGTCATACGAGCAGTACTTC. Residues: CASESTGESYEQYF.

The chain has TRBV10-3 and TRBJ2-1, with no clear D. The V and J ends lost 4 bases and 1 base respectively, with 11 bases between them. The CDR3 is 15 residues long. Germline V gene lookup returns CDR1 ENHRY and CDR2 SYGVKD. This CDR3 is CAISVVESSYNEQFF. The CDR3 DNA is TGTGCCATCAGTGTTGTTGAGAGTTCCTACAATGAGCAGTTCTTC.

The V call is TRBV7-9, the J call TRBJ2-7; 12 bases fit TRBD2. V gave up 2 bases and J gave up 4 bases; unmatched junction bases: 3. CDR3 length equals 15 residues. Germline-derived CDR1 and CDR2 are SEHNR and FQNEAQ (reference sequence). The CDR3 loop is CASSLPGLAGYEQYF. Here the CDR3 DNA reads TGTGCCAGCAGCTTACCCGGACTAGCGGGGTACGAGCAGTACTTC.

V and J are TRBV7-9 and TRBJ2-1, with TRBD2 identical over 14 bases. This CDR3 comprises 18 residues. V lost 4 bases, J lost 9 bases, and 14 bases stayed unmatched. Germline V CDR1 and CDR2: SEHNR, FQNEAQ (reference sequence). CDR3 bases: TGTGCCAGCAGCTCGCCTGTGGGGACTAGCGGGAGAAATGGTGAGCAGTTCTTC. Protein: CASSSPVGTSGRNGEQFF.

The chain combines TRBV9 with TRBJ2-7, with a weak D call TRBD1 (6 bases). Germline loops: CDR1 SGDLS, CDR2 YYNGEE. The ends were cut back, 2 bases at V and 1 base at J, with 28 bases in the middle. CDR3 length: 20 residues. The CDR3 DNA reads TGTGCCAGCAGCGTCTTGACTCTAGATACTACAGGGAAAAGTTCCTACGAGCAGTACTTC. It is translated as CASSVLTLDTTGKSSYEQYF.

V and J are TRBV18 and TRBJ2-7, with 7 bases matching TRBD1. After removal of 2 bases from V and 4 bases from J, the junction contained 14 bases not matched to a gene. CDR3 length equals 17 residues. Germline CDR1 reads KGHSH; CDR2 reads LQKENI. The CDR3 DNA reads TGTGCCAGCTCACCAAGTTGGCAGGGGGTAGTGACTTACGAGCAGTACTTC. Its protein product is CASSPSWQGVVTYEQYF.

This chain joins TRBV29-1 and TRBJ2-5, with 13 bases lining up with TRBD2. This CDR3 spans 15 amino acids. CDR1 is SQVTM, CDR2 ANQGSEA, per germline. Losses at the gene ends were 4 bases for V and 0 bases for J; bases not matched to a gene: 2. Written as DNA, the CDR3 is TGCAGCGTTGGAGGGACTAGCGGGAACCAAGAGACCCAGTACTTC. Protein product: CSVGGTSGNQETQYF.

This chain joins TRBV7-9 and TRBJ2-5, with D possibly TRBD1 on 6 matching bases. Trimming took off 1 base at V and 4 bases at J, with 13 bases between the two ends. Germline CDR1 reads SEHNR; CDR2 reads FQNEAQ (reference sequence). The CDR3 loop spans 15 amino acids. CDR3 nucleotides: TGTGCCAGCAGCTTAGGGCAGGGGCTAGGAGAGACCCAGTACTTC. This codes for CASSLGQGLGETQYF.

V is TRBV4-1 and J is TRBJ2-7; TRBD2 is a possible D gene (7 bases). Trimming took 1 base from V and 3 from J, leaving 13 bases between them. The CDR3 covers 15 residues. CDR1 is MGHRA, CDR2 YSYEKL, per germline. CDR3: CASSQVGGEVYEQYF. The CDR3 region has the DNA TGCGCCAGCAGCCAAGTAGGGGGGGAGGTCTACGAGCAGTACTTC.

This clone is a singleton in its sample. V is TRBV28 and J is TRBJ2-1; 7 bases are a match to TRBD1. The CDR3 is 16 amino acids. After removal of 5 bases from V and 0 bases from J, the junction contained 7 bases not matched to a gene. CDR1 and CDR2 (germline): MDHEN, SYDVKM. CDR3 amino acids: CASSPQDRSSYNEQFF. The CDR3 coding sequence is TGTGCCAGCAGTCCCCAGGACAGGAGCTCCTACAATGAGCAGTTCTTC.

V gene TRBV7-2 combines with J gene TRBJ1-2; possibly TRBD1 for D (6 bases). The V end was cut by 5 bases, the J end by 1 base, with 11 bases between. The germline CDR1 and CDR2 sequences are SGHTA and FQGNSA. The CDR3 runs to 14 residues. The CDR3 DNA follows: TGTGCCAGCAGCACCTGGACAGATAACTATGGCTACACCTTC. It encodes CASSTWTDNYGYTF.

The chain is built from TRBV7-9 and TRBJ1-2; 8 bases align to TRBD1. The CDR3 runs to 13 residues. CDR1 is SEHNR and CDR2 is FQNEAQ in the germline V gene (reference sequence). Losses at the gene ends were 4 bases for V and 6 bases for J; bases not matched to a gene: 4. CDR3 sequence: CASSSRQGNGYTF. CDR3 nucleotide sequence: TGTGCCAGCAGCTCCAGACAGGGGAATGGCTACACCTTC.

This clone was recorded once. This chain connects TRBV29-1 to TRBJ2-7; 8 nucleotides agree with TRBD1. J gave up 5 bases and V 3 bases, and 9 bases lay outside the gene matches. The germline gives CDR1 SQVTM, CDR2 ANQGSEA. This CDR3 comprises 14 residues. CDR3 sequence reads: CSVEAGQGRNEQYF. The CDR3 DNA follows: TGCAGCGTTGAGGCCGGACAGGGTAGGAACGAGCAGTACTTC.

In its sample, this clone was seen once. The chain couples TRBV27 to TRBJ2-7; maybe TRBD1 (5 bases). There are 14 residues in the CDR3. CDR1 is MNHEY and CDR2 is SMNVEV in the germline V gene (reference sequence). Trimming shortened V by 0 bases and J by 3 bases, and 9 bases separated the two germline ends. The CDR3 loop reads CASSLSTGNYEQYF. CDR3 coding DNA: TGTGCCAGCAGTTTATCTACAGGAAACTACGAGCAGTACTTC.

V and J are TRBV28 and TRBJ2-1; possible D gene TRBD2, 6 bases. This CDR3 is built from 17 residues. Germline assignment: CDR1 MDHEN and CDR2 SYDVKM. V was trimmed by 3 bases and J by 5 bases, leaving 20 bases between them. The CDR3 region has the DNA TGTGCCAGCAGTTTCCGGGCGGCGGGACGGGGACACAATGAGCAGTTCTTC. Translation: CASSFRAAGRGHNEQFF.

This chain joins TRBV14 and TRBJ2-5, with 7 bases that match TRBD2. Germline V gene lookup returns CDR1 SGHDN and CDR2 FVKESK. V was pared by 0 bases and J by 4 bases, with 14 bases of the junction left unmatched. The CDR3 contains 18 residues. As DNA, the CDR3 is TGTGCCAGCAGCCAAGAACGATCCGGGAGGCCCGGGGGAGAGACCCAGTACTTC. Its translation: CASSQERSGRPGGETQYF.